What follows are 9 T cell receptor beta chains derived from one specimen sequenced in a study of T cells in Graves' hyperthyroidism and ophthalmopathy. TCR beta CDR3 sequences were amplified from RNA transcripts. First-round RT-PCR with HTBI primers amplified the TCR CDR3 region. A single record per CDR3 protein comes from TCRdb applying MiXCR to the multiplex PCR reads. The table has approximately 870,000 distinct CDR3 sequences, over 35% seen once. Sequenced material: blood. The receptors derive from a young man with Graves' hyperthyroidism.

This clonotype was found a few times. V is TRBV6-1 and J is TRBJ2-7; perhaps TRBD2 as D (5 bases). This CDR3 is built from 15 residues. Germline CDR1 is MNHNS and CDR2 is SASEGT. Trimming shortened V by 6 bases and J by 6 bases, and 21 bases separated the two germline ends. CDR3 in amino acids: CASSPDLSGRSEQYF. For the CDR3, the DNA is TGTGCCAGCAGCCCGGACCTTTCTGGGAGATCCGAGCAGTACTTC.

This clonotype has only a few counts. This chain uses TRBV5-6 with TRBJ2-5, with D maybe TRBD1 (5 bases). The CDR3 has 13 amino acids. With 7 bases removed from V and 4 bases from J, the gap between germline ends came to 14 bases. Germline CDR1 reads SGHDT; CDR2 reads YYEEEE. The CDR3 protein is CASRDNGAETQYF. In DNA, the CDR3 is TGTGCCAGCCGAGATAATGGGGCAGAGACCCAGTACTTC.

Regarding this clonotype: This may arise from a read error, as a much more abundant clone is one base away. The gene calls are TRBV25-1 and TRBJ2-2, with a tentative D call TRBD1 (5 bases). This CDR3 contains 15 residues. With 9 bases removed from V and 6 bases from J, the gap between germline ends came to 20 bases. Germline loops: CDR1 MGHDK, CDR2 SYGVNS. The CDR3 sequence is CARPQAGPFAGELFF. The DNA of the CDR3 is TGTGCCAGGCCACAGGCAGGACCGTTCGCCGGGGAGCTGTTTTTT.

This clonotype showed up just a few times. The rearrangement links TRBV20-1 to TRBJ1-1; D uncertain. Germline assignment: CDR1 DFQATT and CDR2 SNEGSKA (reference sequence). The length of the CDR3 is 13 residues. Trimming shortened V by 7 bases and J by 1 base, and 13 bases separated the two germline ends. The CDR3 loop reads CSVGWEKNTEAFF. Written as DNA, the CDR3 is TGCAGTGTTGGATGGGAAAAGAACACTGAAGCTTTCTTT.

The table lists this clonotype with a few counts. This chain joins TRBV7-9 and TRBJ2-6; tentative D call: TRBD2 (7 bases). Germline CDR1 and CDR2: SEHNR and FQNEAQ (reference sequence). The CDR3 totals 17 residues. The V end was cut by 7 bases, the J end by 0 bases, with 16 bases between. In nucleotides, the CDR3 is TGTGCCAGCATGGGAGGGGGTTTCCGCTCTGGGGCCAACGTCCTGACTTTC. This encodes CASMGGGFRSGANVLTF.

This clonotype appeared once. The chain employs TRBV15 and TRBJ1-4, with D perhaps matching TRBD1 (5 bases). With 1 base removed from V and 0 bases from J, the gap between germline ends came to 15 bases. Germline assignment: CDR1 LNHNV and CDR2 YYDKDF (reference sequence). The CDR3 spans 18 residues. The CDR3 DNA reads TGTGCCACCAGCAGAGGACCGGGGCCAGCTGCAACTAATGAAAAACTGTTTTTT. Translating it yields CATSRGPGPAATNEKLFF. Combining the CDR3 with reference TRBV15 and TRBJ1-4 gives the whole variable domain DAMVIQNPRYQVTQFGKPVTLSCSQTLNHNVMYWYQQKSSQAPKLLFHYYDKDFNNEADTPDNFQSRRPNTSFCFLDIRSPGLGDTAMYLCATSRGPGPAATNEKLFFGSGTQLSVL.

This chain links TRBV29-1 with TRBJ2-3; tentatively, D is TRBD1 (7 bases). From germline, CDR1 is SQVTM and CDR2 ANQGSEA. Trimming shortened V by 0 bases and J by 5 bases, and 15 bases separated the two germline ends. The CDR3 is 15 amino acids. This chain's CDR3 is CSVEEGGQWGDTQYF. The DNA for the CDR3 is TGCAGCGTTGAAGAGGGGGGACAGTGGGGAGATACGCAGTATTTT.

This clonotype was observed many times. The chain combines TRBV2 with TRBJ1-4, with TRBD1 as a possible D gene (5 bases). The CDR3 sequence is 13 residues long. V dropped 9 bases and J dropped 8 bases, with 16 bases sitting between them. The germline gives CDR1 SNHLY, CDR2 FYNNEI. CDR3 protein: CASQGVVGEKLFF. The CDR3 bases are TGTGCCAGTCAGGGTGTGGTTGGCGAAAAACTGTTTTTT.

The rearrangement uses TRBV6-5 and TRBJ1-2, with D possibly TRBD1 on 6 matching bases. The CDR3 length is 15 residues. Germline loops: CDR1 MNHEY, CDR2 SVGAGI. V was trimmed by 8 bases and J by 3 bases, leaving 19 bases between them. The CDR3 loop is CASGTTQGFDYGYTF. The CDR3 DNA is TGTGCCAGCGGTACTACGCAGGGGTTCGACTATGGCTACACCTTC.